This T cell receptor (beta chain) was sequenced in a study of T-cell reconstitution after alpha-beta-depleted transplantation in children. Study results and caveats: Reportedly, roughly two months post-transplant, alpha-beta T cells arose from several hundred expanded graft clones.

This CDR3 contains 14 residues. Germline CDR1 and CDR2: SQVTM and ANQGSEA. A word on this clonotype: Its antigen is still unknown. A much larger clone is a single base away; this may be a read error.

TCRbeta library construction was performed incorporating unique molecular identifiers. TCRdb used MiXCR to reprocess the PCR reads, holding one entry per CDR3 protein. The repertoire holds roughly 790,000 distinct CDR3 sequences, with approximately 15% as singletons. The J gene is TRBJ2-1, the V gene TRBV29-1; no definite D call. This clonotype originated in a male patient between 10 and 17 years old who had a stem cell transplant for acute lymphoblastic leukemia, so the T cells may come from the graft donor. The sample was PBMCs, mostly from graft donor cells, taken 360 days after TCRalphabeta/CD19-depleted stem cell transplant. CDR3 nucleotide sequence: TGCATCGTTAGGGTCAGCAAATCCTACAATGAGCAGTTCTTC. Amino acids: CIVRVSKSYNEQFF.